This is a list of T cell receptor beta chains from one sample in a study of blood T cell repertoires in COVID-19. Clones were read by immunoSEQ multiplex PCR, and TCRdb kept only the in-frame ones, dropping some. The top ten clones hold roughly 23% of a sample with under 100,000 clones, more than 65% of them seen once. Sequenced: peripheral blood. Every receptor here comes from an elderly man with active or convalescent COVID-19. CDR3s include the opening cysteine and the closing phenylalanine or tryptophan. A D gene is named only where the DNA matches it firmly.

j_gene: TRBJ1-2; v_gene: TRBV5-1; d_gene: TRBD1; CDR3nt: TGCGCCAGCAGTAGACAACGGGACAGCTTTAACTATGGCTACACCTTC; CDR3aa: CASSRQRDSFNYGYTF
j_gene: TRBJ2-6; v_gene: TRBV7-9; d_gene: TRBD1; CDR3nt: TGTGCCAGCAGCTTAGGGACAGGGGAGCCCTACTCTGGGGCCAACGTCCTGACTTTC; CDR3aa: CASSLGTGEPYSGANVLTF
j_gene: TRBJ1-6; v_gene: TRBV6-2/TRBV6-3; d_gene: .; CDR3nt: TGTGCCAGCAGTTACGAGGGAATTAATTCACCCCTCCACTTT; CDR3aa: CASSYEGINSPLHF
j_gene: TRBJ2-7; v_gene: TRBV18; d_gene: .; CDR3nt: TGTGCCAGCTCACCCGGGGGACCGCGGGGCGAGCAGTACTTC; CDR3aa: CASSPGGPRGEQYF
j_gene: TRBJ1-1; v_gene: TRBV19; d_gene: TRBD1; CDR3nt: TGTGCCAGTAGCGTGACAGGGGTACACACTGAAGCTTTCTTT; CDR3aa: CASSVTGVHTEAFF
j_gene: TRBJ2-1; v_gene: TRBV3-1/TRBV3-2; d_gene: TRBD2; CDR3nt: TGTGCCAGCAGCCGAAGCGGGGCCGGGGATGAGCAGTTCTTC; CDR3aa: CASSRSGAGDEQFF
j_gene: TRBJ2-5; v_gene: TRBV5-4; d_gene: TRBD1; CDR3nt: TGTGCCAGCAGCCTTGGGACAGATGTGAGGGAGACCCAGTACTTC; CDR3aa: CASSLGTDVRETQYF
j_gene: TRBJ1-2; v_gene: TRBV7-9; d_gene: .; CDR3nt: TGTGCCAGCAGCTTAGGGGGCGGCTATGGCTACACCTTC; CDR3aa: CASSLGGGYGYTF
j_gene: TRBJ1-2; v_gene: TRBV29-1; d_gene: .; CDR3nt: TGCAGCGTTGAGTTGGGCGGCTACACCTTC; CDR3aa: CSVELGGYTF
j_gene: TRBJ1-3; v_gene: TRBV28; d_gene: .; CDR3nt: TGTGCCAGCAAAGACAGCTCTTCTGGAAACACCATATATTTT; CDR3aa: CASKDSSSGNTIYF
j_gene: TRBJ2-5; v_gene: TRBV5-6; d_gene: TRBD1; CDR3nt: TGTGCCAGCAGCTTGGCGGGACAGGGGAAAGAGACCCAGTACTTC; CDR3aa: CASSLAGQGKETQYF
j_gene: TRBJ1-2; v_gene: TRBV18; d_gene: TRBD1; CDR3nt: TGTGCCAGCTCACCGGACAGGGTGGTCGGAAAAAACTATGGCTACACCTTC; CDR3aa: CASSPDRVVGKNYGYTF
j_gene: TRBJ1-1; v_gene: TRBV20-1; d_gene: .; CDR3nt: TGCAGGGTAACTCCCTACACTGAAGCTTTCTTT; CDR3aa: CRVTPYTEAFF
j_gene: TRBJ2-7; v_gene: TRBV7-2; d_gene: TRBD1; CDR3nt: TGTGCCAGCAGCTTCCGACAGGGGGCATCTTACGAGCAGTACTTC; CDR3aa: CASSFRQGASYEQYF
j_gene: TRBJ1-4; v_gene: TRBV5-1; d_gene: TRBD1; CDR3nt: TGCGCCAGCAGCTTGGACGCTACAGGGGCGGGTGAAAAACTGTTTTTT; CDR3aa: CASSLDATGAGEKLFF